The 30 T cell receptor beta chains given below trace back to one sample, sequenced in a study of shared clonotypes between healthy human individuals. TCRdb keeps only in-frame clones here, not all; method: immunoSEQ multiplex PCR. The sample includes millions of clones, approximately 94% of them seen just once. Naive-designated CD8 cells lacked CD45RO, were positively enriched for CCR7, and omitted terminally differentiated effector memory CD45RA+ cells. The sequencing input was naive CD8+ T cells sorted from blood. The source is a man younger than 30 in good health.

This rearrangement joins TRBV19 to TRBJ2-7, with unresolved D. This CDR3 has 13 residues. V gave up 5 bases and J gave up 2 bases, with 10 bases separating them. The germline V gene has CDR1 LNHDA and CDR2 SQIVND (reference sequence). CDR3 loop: CASSPAHAYEQYF. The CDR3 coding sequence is TGTGCCAGTAGTCCCGCCCATGCCTACGAGCAGTACTTC.

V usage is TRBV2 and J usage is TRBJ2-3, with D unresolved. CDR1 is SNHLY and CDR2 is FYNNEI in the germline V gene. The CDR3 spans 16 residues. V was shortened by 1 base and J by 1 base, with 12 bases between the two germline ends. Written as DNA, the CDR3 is TGTGCCAGCAGTGAAGAGCCCCCTGGGGGCACAGATACGCAGTATTTT. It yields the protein CASSEEPPGGTDTQYF.

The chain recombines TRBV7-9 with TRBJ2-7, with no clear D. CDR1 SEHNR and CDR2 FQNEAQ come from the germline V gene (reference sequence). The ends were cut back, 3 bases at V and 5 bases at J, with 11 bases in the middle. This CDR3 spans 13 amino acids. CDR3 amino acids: CASSLANLDEQYF. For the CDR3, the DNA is TGTGCCAGCAGCTTGGCTAACCTGGACGAGCAGTACTTC.

The CDR3 DNA is TGTGCCAGCAGCTTGGATAGCGGGGCCTCCTACGAGCAGTACTTC. As protein: CASSLDSGASYEQYF. The chain recombines TRBV7-9 with TRBJ2-7, with 8 positions matching TRBD2. The CDR3 is 15 amino acids. The V gene's germline CDR1 is SEHNR and CDR2 FQNEAQ (reference sequence). Trimming at V came to 3 bases and at J to 0 bases, leaving 4 bases not matched to a gene.

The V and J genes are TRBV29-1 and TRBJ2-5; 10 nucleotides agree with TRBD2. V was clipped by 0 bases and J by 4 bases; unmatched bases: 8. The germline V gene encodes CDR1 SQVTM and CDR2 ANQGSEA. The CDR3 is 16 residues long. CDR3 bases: TGCAGCGTTGAAGATCCCACTAGCGGGATCCCAGAGACCCAGTACTTC. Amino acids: CSVEDPTSGIPETQYF.

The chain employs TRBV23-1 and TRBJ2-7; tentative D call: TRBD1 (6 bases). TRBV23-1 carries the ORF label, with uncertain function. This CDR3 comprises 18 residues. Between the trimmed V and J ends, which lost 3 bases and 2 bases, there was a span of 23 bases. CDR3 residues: CASSHWATGRTLTYEQYF. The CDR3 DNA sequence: TGCGCCAGCAGTCATTGGGCGACAGGTAGGACCTTAACCTACGAGCAGTACTTC.

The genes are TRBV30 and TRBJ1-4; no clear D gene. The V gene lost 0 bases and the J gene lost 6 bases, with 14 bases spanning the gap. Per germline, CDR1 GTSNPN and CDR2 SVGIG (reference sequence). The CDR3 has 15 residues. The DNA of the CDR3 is TGTGCCTGGAGTGTACCGGCAGGACCTTATGAAAAACTGTTTTTT. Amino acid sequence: CAWSVPAGPYEKLFF.

CDR3 residues: CASSYSLGNQPYEQYF. The CDR3 DNA reads as TGTGCCAGCAGTTACTCTTTGGGGAACCAACCTTACGAGCAGTACTTC. This chain connects TRBV6-5 to TRBJ2-7; D gene ambiguous. Germline-derived CDR1 and CDR2 are MNHEY and SVGAGI. V was clipped by 0 bases and J by 4 bases, with 16 bases between them. The CDR3 is 16 amino acids.

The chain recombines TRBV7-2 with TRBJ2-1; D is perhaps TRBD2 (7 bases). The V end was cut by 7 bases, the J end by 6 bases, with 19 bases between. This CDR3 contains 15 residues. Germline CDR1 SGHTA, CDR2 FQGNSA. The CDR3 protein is CASIPQGGGTNEQFF. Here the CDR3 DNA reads TGTGCCAGCATCCCGCAAGGGGGAGGGACCAATGAGCAGTTCTTC. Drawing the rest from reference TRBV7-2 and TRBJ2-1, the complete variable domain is GAGVSQSPSNKVTEKGKDVELRCDPISGHTALYWYRQSLGQGLEFLIYFQGNSAPDKSGLPSDRFSAERTGGSVSTLTIQRTQQEDSAVYLCASIPQGGGTNEQFFGPGTRLTVL.

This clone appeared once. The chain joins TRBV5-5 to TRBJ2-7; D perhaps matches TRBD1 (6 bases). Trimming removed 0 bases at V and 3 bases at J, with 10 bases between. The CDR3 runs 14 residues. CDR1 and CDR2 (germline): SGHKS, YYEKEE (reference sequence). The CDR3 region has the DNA TGTGCCAGCAGCTTGGGGACAGCTTACTACGAGCAGTACTTC. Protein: CASSLGTAYYEQYF.

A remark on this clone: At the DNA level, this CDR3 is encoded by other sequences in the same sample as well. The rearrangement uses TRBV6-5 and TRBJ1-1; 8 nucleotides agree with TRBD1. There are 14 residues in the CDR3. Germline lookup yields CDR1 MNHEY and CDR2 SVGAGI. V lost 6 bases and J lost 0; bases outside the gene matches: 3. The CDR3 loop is CASRPGQVNTEAFF. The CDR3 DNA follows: TGTGCCAGCAGGCCGGGACAGGTGAACACTGAAGCTTTCTTT.

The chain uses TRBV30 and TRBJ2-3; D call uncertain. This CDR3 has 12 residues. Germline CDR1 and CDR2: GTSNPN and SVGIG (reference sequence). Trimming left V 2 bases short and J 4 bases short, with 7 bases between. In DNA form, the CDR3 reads TGTGCCTGGAGTCCTAACGCAGATACGCAGTATTTT. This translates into CAWSPNADTQYF.

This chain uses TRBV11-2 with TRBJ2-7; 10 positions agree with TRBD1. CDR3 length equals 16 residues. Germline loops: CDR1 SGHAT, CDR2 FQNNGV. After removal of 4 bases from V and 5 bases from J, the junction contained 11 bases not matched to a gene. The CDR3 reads CASSSEGGGTGDEQYF. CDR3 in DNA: TGTGCCAGCAGCTCCGAAGGTGGCGGGACAGGGGACGAGCAGTACTTC.

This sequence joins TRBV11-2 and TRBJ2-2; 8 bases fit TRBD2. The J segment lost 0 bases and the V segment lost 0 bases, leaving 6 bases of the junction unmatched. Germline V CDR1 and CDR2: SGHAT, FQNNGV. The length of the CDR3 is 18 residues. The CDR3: CASSLDLGSGANTGELFF. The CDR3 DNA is TGTGCCAGCAGCTTAGATCTAGGTAGCGGGGCGAACACCGGGGAGCTGTTTTTT.

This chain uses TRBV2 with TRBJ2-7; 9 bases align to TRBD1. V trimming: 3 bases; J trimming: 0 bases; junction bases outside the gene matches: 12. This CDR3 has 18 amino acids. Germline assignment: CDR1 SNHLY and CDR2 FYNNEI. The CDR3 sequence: CASSDSGTGRVISYEQYF. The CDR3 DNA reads TGTGCCAGCAGTGACTCCGGGACAGGGCGGGTTATCTCCTACGAGCAGTACTTC. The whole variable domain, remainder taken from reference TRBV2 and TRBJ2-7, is EPEVTQTPSHQVTQMGQEVILRCVPISNHLYFYWYRQILGQKVEFLVSFYNNEISEKSEIFDDQFSVERPDGSNFTLKIRSTKLEDSAMYFCASSDSGTGRVISYEQYFGPGTRLTVT.

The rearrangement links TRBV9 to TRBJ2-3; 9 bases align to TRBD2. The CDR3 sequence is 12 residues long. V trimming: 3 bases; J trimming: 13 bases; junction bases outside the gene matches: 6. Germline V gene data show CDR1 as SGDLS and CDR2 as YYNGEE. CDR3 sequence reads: CASSGEGTSKYF. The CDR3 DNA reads TGTGCCAGCAGCGGGGAGGGGACTAGCAAGTATTTT.

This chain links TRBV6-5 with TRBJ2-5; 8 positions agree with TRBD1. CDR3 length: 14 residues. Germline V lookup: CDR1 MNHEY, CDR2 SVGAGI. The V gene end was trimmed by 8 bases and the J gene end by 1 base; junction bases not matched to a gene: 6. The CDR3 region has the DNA TGTGCCAGCTCCTTGACAGGGGCCCAAGAGACCCAGTACTTC. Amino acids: CASSLTGAQETQYF.

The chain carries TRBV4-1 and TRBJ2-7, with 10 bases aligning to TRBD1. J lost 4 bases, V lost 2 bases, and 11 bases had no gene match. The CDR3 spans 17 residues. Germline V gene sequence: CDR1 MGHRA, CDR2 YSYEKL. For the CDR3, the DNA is TGCGCCAGCAGCCAAAAAGGTGGGACAGGGGCGCCTTACGAGCAGTACTTC. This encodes CASSQKGGTGAPYEQYF.

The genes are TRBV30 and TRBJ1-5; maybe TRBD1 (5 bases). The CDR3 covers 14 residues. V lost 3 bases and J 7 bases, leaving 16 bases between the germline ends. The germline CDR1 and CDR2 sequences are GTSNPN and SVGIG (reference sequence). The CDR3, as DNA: TGTGCCTGGAGCCATGGTGGGGACCGGCAGCCCCAGCATTTT. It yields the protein CAWSHGGDRQPQHF. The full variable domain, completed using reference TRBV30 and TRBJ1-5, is SQTIHQWPATLVQPVGSPLSLECTVEGTSNPNLYWYRQAAGRGLQLLFYSVGIGQISSEVPQNLSASRPQDRQFILSSKKLLLSDSGFYLCAWSHGGDRQPQHFGDGTRLSIL.

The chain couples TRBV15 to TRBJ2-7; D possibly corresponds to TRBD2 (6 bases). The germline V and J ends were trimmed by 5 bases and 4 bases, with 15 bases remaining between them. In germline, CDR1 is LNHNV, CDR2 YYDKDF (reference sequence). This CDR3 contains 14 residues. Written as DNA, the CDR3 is TGTGCCACCAGCGCTGAGGCAGGGAGGTACGAGCAGTACTTC. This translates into CATSAEAGRYEQYF.

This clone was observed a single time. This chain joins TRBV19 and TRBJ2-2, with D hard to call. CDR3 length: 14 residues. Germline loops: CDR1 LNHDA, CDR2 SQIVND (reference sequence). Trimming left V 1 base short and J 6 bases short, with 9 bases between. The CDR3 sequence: CASSIGPTSGELFF. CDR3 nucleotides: TGTGCCAGTAGTATAGGGCCCACGTCCGGGGAGCTGTTTTTT.

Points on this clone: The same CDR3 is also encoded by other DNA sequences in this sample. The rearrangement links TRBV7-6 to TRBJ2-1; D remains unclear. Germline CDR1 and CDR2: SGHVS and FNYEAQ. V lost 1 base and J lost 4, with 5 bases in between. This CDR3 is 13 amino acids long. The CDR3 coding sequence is TGTGCCAGCAGCTTAGGCAGGTACAATGAGCAGTTCTTC. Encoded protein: CASSLGRYNEQFF.

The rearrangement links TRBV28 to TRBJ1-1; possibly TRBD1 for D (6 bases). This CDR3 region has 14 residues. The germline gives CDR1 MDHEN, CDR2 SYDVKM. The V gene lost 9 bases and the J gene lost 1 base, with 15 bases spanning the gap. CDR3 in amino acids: CASHFRGRNTEAFF. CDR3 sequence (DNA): TGTGCCAGTCACTTCCGGGGGCGGAACACTGAAGCTTTCTTT.

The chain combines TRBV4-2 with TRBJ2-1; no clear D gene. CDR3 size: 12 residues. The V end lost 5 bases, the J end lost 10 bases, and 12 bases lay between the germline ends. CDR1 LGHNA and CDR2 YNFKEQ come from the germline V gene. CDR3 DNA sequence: TGTGCCAGCAGCTCCTACGGGTACGAGCAGTTCTTC. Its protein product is CASSSYGYEQFF.

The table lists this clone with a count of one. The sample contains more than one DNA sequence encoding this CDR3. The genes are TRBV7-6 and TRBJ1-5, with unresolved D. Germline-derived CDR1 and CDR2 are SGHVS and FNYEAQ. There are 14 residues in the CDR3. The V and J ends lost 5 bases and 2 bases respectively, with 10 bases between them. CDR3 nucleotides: TGTGCCAGCAGCCCGGGCGGGGGCAATCAGCCCCAGCATTTT. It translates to CASSPGGGNQPQHF. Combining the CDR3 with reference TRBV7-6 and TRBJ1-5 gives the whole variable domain GAGVSQSPRYKVTKRGQDVALRCDPISGHVSLYWYRQALGQGPEFLTYFNYEAQQDKSGLPNDRFSAERPEGSISTLTIQRTEQRDSAMYRCASSPGGGNQPQHFGDGTRLSIL.

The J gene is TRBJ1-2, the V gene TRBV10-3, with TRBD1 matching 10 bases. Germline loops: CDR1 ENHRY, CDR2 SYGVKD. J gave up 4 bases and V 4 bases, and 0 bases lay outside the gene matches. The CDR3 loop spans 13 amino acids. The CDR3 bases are TGTGCCATCAGTGGGGACAGGGGCTATGGCTACACCTTC. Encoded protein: CAISGDRGYGYTF.

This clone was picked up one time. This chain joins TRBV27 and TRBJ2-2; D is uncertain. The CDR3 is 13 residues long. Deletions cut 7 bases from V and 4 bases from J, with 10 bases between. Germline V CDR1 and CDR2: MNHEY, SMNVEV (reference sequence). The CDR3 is CASIDWSTGELFF. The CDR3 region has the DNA TGTGCCAGCATCGACTGGTCCACCGGGGAGCTGTTTTTT.

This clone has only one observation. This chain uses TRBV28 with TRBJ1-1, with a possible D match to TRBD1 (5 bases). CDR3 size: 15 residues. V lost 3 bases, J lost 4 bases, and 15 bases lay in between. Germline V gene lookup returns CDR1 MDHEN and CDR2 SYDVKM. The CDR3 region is CASSFMGLASTEAFF. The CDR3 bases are TGTGCCAGCAGTTTCATGGGGCTTGCGAGCACTGAAGCTTTCTTT.

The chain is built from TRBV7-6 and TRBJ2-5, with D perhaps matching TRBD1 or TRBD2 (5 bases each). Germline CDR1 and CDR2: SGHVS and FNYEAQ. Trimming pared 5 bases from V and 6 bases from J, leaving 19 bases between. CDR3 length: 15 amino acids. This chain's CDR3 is CASSRDGTDDKTQYF. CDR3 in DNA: TGTGCCAGCAGCCGAGACGGGACGGACGATAAGACCCAGTACTTC.

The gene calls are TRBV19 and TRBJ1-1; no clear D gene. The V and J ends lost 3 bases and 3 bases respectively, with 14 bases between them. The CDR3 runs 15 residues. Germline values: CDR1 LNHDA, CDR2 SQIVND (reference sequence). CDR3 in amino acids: CASSIRALWDTEAFF. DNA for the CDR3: TGTGCCAGTAGTATCCGGGCGTTATGGGACACTGAAGCTTTCTTT. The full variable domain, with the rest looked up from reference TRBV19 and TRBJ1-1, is DGGITQSPKYLFRKEGQNVTLSCEQNLNHDAMYWYRQDPGQGLRLIYYSQIVNDFQKGDIAEGYSVSREKKESFPLTVTSAQKNPTAFYLCASSIRALWDTEAFFGQGTRLTVV.